Shown below are 6 T cell receptor beta chains from a single sample sequenced in a study of shared clonotypes between healthy human individuals. The repertoire was sequenced with immunoSEQ multiplex PCR; TCRdb's copy has only in-frame clones and lacks some. The sample lists millions of clones; 90% to 95% were seen once. Sequenced material: naive CD4+ T cells sorted from blood. Subset given: CD45RA+ positively selected. Source of these receptors: a man aged 18 to 30 in good health.

The chain combines TRBV9 with TRBJ1-6; D is possibly TRBD1 (6 bases). V lost 3 bases and J lost 0, with 13 bases in between. Germline values: CDR1 SGDLS, CDR2 YYNGEE. This CDR3 contains 17 residues. The chain's CDR3 is CASSARGGTSYNSPLHF. The CDR3 DNA is TGTGCCAGCAGCGCCCGAGGGGGAACCTCCTATAATTCACCCCTCCACTTT.

This clone was counted once. The chain uses TRBV29-1 and TRBJ2-7; tentative D call: TRBD2 (5 bases). CDR1 is SQVTM, CDR2 ANQGSEA, per germline. The CDR3 contains 12 residues. The V gene lost 0 bases and the J gene lost 7 bases, with 10 bases spanning the gap. CDR3 coding DNA: TGCAGCGTTGAAGAAGGGTCGGGGGAGCAGTACTTC. This encodes CSVEEGSGEQYF.

About this clone itself: This CDR3 is also generated by other DNA sequences in the sample. The chain is built from TRBV29-1 and TRBJ1-1; D gene uncertain. Trimming took off 6 bases at V and 5 bases at J, with 16 bases between the two ends. Germline values: CDR1 SQVTM, CDR2 ANQGSEA. The CDR3 has 13 amino acids. This chain's CDR3 is CSVAVGRSTEAFF. CDR3 coding DNA: TGCAGCGTCGCGGTGGGAAGGAGTACTGAAGCTTTCTTT.

This chain connects TRBV11-3 to TRBJ1-3; D gene unclear. Germline V gene lookup returns CDR1 SGHNT and CDR2 YENEEA. Trimming shortened V by 1 base and J by 0 bases, and 16 bases separated the two germline ends. The CDR3 runs to 18 residues. The CDR3 spells CASSLVVQRRHSGNTIYF. The CDR3 DNA is TGTGCCAGCAGCTTAGTCGTTCAACGGCGGCACTCTGGAAACACCATATATTTT. Complete variable domain (other parts from reference TRBV11-3 and TRBJ1-3): EAGVVQSPRYKIIEKKQPVAFWCNPISGHNTLYWYLQNLGQGPELLIRYENEEAVDDSQLPKDRFSAERLKGVDSTLKIQPAELGDSAVYLCASSLVVQRRHSGNTIYFGEGSWLTVV.

This sequence joins TRBV19 and TRBJ1-2, with TRBD1 matching over 10 bases. With V trimmed by 7 bases and J by 6 bases, 8 bases remained unmatched. The CDR3 covers 14 residues. In germline, CDR1 is LNHDA, CDR2 SQIVND (reference sequence). The CDR3, as DNA: TGTGCCAGTATAGGGCGACAGGGGGCGAATGGCTACACCTTC. Its protein is CASIGRQGANGYTF.

V gene TRBV7-2 combines with J gene TRBJ1-2; TRBD1 is a possible D gene (5 bases). V lost 4 bases and J lost 0, with 6 bases in between. Germline values: CDR1 SGHTA, CDR2 FQGNSA. The CDR3 has 13 amino acids. CDR3 nucleotides: TGTGCCAGCAGCTGGGGCTCTAACTATGGCTACACCTTC. It yields the protein CASSWGSNYGYTF.